The 30 T cell receptor beta chains below were found in one sample sequenced in a study of blood T cell repertoires in COVID-19. Some clones are missing from TCRdb's copy, which holds only in-frame ones; the method was immunoSEQ multiplex PCR. The data show around 130,000 clones, about 87% seen once. Sequencing was carried out using peripheral blood. The receptors originated from a woman aged 45-65 years with acute or convalescent COVID-19.

The chain uses TRBV10-1 and TRBJ1-4; 7 bases map to TRBD1. The CDR3 spans 14 residues. The germline CDR1 and CDR2 sequences are WNHNN and SYGVQD (reference sequence). Trimming cost V 4 bases and J 5 bases; bases outside gene matches: 4. In nucleotides, the CDR3 is TGCGCCAGCAGTGCCGGGACAGAGAATGAAAAACTGTTTTTT. Translated: CASSAGTENEKLFF.

V gene TRBV19 combines with J gene TRBJ2-1, with D possibly being TRBD2 (5 bases). The CDR3 is made up of 11 amino acids. Per the germline V gene, CDR1 is LNHDA and CDR2 is SQIVND (reference sequence). V gave up 7 bases and J gave up 12 bases, with 13 bases separating them. The CDR3 loop is CASTMAGGQFF. CDR3 nucleotides: TGTGCCAGTACCATGGCCGGAGGGCAGTTCTTC.

The chain couples TRBV7-9 to TRBJ2-1; 9 bases are shared with TRBD2. V gave up 5 bases and J gave up 4 bases; unmatched junction bases: 15. From germline, CDR1 is SEHNR and CDR2 FQNEAQ (reference sequence). The CDR3 extends over 18 amino acids. The CDR3 loop is CASSPGLATRSWYNEQFF. The CDR3 DNA sequence: TGTGCCAGCAGCCCCGGACTAGCGACGCGTTCCTGGTACAATGAGCAGTTCTTC.

The chain recombines TRBV19 with TRBJ2-2; TRBD1 is a possible D gene (6 bases). V shed 0 bases and J shed 3 bases, with 8 bases lying between them. CDR1 is LNHDA and CDR2 is SQIVND in the germline V gene (reference sequence). This CDR3 is 15 amino acids long. The CDR3 DNA sequence: TGTGCCAGTAGTATAGAGGGGGCCTACACCGGGGAGCTGTTTTTT. Translating it yields CASSIEGAYTGELFF.

This clone has more than one count but fewer than ten. The J gene is TRBJ1-1, the V gene TRBV7-3; 9 nucleotides match TRBD1. Germline V gene lookup returns CDR1 SGHTA and CDR2 FQGTGA. V was pared by 4 bases and J by 9 bases, with 3 bases of the junction left unmatched. This CDR3 spans 12 amino acids. The CDR3 reads CASSWDREKAFF. In DNA form, the CDR3 reads TGTGCCAGCAGCTGGGACAGGGAAAAAGCTTTCTTT.

This chain connects TRBV11-3 to TRBJ1-1; D uncertain. The ends were cut back, 3 bases at V and 6 bases at J, with 8 bases in the middle. Germline values: CDR1 SGHNT, CDR2 YENEEA. The CDR3 is made up of 12 amino acids. The CDR3 sequence: CASSFPLAEAFF. For the CDR3, the DNA is TGTGCCAGCAGCTTTCCCCTAGCTGAAGCTTTCTTT.

The rearrangement links TRBV29-1 to TRBJ2-1, with 11 bases identical to TRBD2. The trim removed 7 bases at V and 9 bases at J, leaving 8 bases unmatched. The CDR3 has 13 amino acids. Germline values: CDR1 SQVTM, CDR2 ANQGSEA. CDR3 in DNA: TGCAGCGATGCCACGACTAGCGGGGCTGAGCAGTTCTTC. Protein: CSDATTSGAEQFF.

The chain joins TRBV6-5 to TRBJ1-6; D is perhaps TRBD1 (6 bases). The CDR3 length is 16 residues. Germline V gene data show CDR1 as MNHEY and CDR2 as SVGAGI. The V end lost 4 bases, the J end lost 4 bases, and 14 bases lay between the germline ends. CDR3 in DNA: TGTGCCAGCAGTTTCTCCAGGGGAGGGTATAATTCACCCCTCCACTTT. It specifies CASSFSRGGYNSPLHF.

The chain has TRBV6-5 and TRBJ1-6; TRBD1 agrees at 9 bases. The CDR3 loop spans 13 amino acids. The V gene end was trimmed by 6 bases and the J gene end by 8 bases; junction bases not matched to a gene: 2. From germline, CDR1 is MNHEY and CDR2 SVGAGI. CDR3 residues: CASRGTGHSPLHF. Written as DNA, the CDR3 is TGTGCCAGCAGAGGGACAGGGCATTCACCCCTCCACTTT.

CDR3 sequence reads: CASSNRQLRSGANVLTF. CDR3 DNA: TGTGCCAGTAGTAATAGACAGTTACGCTCTGGGGCCAACGTCCTGACTTTC. The chain is built from TRBV19 and TRBJ2-6; D might be TRBD1 (5 bases). V shed 4 bases and J shed 0 bases, with 13 bases lying between them. CDR3 size: 17 residues. Germline loops: CDR1 LNHDA, CDR2 SQIVND (reference sequence).

V and J are TRBV3-1 (or the pseudogene TRBV3-2) and TRBJ1-2; D not certain. The V and J ends lost 5 bases and 2 bases respectively, with 9 bases between them. The CDR3 runs 13 residues. Per the germline V gene, CDR1 is LGHDT and CDR2 is YNNKEL (reference sequence). The CDR3 is CASSVRGNYGYTF. The CDR3 nucleotides are TGTGCCAGCAGCGTTAGAGGAAACTATGGCTACACCTTC.

This clone was observed a few times. The sample carries other DNA sequences with the same CDR3. The V call is TRBV5-1, the J call TRBJ1-1; possible D gene TRBD1, 6 bases. The V and J ends lost 7 bases and 0 bases respectively, with 10 bases between them. Germline CDR1 and CDR2: SGHRS and YFSETQ. The CDR3 extends over 13 amino acids. CDR3 bases: TGCGCCAGCTCTACAGGGTTGAACACTGAAGCTTTCTTT. Amino acid sequence: CASSTGLNTEAFF.

This clone was observed once. J is TRBJ1-3 and V is TRBV7-8; D is uncertain. The CDR3 runs to 13 residues. V lost 6 bases, J lost 2 bases, and 8 bases lay in between. Germline V gives CDR1 SGHVS, CDR2 FQNEAQ. The CDR3 DNA follows: TGTGCCAGCAGTTGGGCGCCTGGAAACACCATATATTTT. Translating gives CASSWAPGNTIYF.

The chain is built from TRBV7-2 and TRBJ1-4; D is possibly TRBD1 (5 bases). The CDR3 spans 14 residues. The V and J ends lost 1 base and 8 bases respectively, with 11 bases between them. Per germline, CDR1 SGHTA and CDR2 FQGNSA. CDR3 sequence: CASSLGSPGEKLFF. As DNA, the CDR3 is TGTGCCAGCAGCTTAGGGAGTCCAGGGGAAAAACTGTTTTTT.

This clone was observed once. The rearrangement uses TRBV10-3 and TRBJ1-4, with D possibly matching TRBD1 (5 bases). Between the trimmed V and J ends, which lost 3 bases and 7 bases, there was a span of 9 bases. The CDR3 sequence is 13 residues long. Germline V gives CDR1 ENHRY, CDR2 SYGVKD. CDR3 loop: CAISEAGGEKLFF. Written as DNA, the CDR3 is TGTGCCATCAGTGAAGCGGGGGGTGAAAAACTGTTTTTT.

The genes are TRBV24-1 and TRBJ2-3; 7 bases match TRBD1. The CDR3 loop spans 17 amino acids. J lost 6 bases, V lost 0 bases, and 11 bases had no gene match. Germline assignment: CDR1 KGHDR and CDR2 SFDVKD. CDR3 residues: CATSDLWKEGGRDTQYF. The CDR3 region has the DNA TGTGCCACCAGTGATTTGTGGAAGGAAGGGGGCCGGGATACGCAGTATTTT.

A remark on this clone: Different DNA sequences within this sample yield the same CDR3. V usage is TRBV5-1 and J usage is TRBJ1-6; the match to TRBD1 covers 7 bases. Trimming cost V 3 bases and J 7 bases; bases outside gene matches: 1. The CDR3 has 13 residues. Germline V gives CDR1 SGHRS, CDR2 YFSETQ. The CDR3: CASSSQGNSPLHF. The CDR3 DNA follows: TGCGCCAGCAGCTCACAGGGGAATTCACCCCTCCACTTT.

V usage is TRBV19 and J usage is TRBJ2-1, with D uncertain. The germline V gene encodes CDR1 LNHDA and CDR2 SQIVND (reference sequence). The CDR3 contains 13 residues. V lost 5 bases and J 9 bases, leaving 14 bases between the germline ends. The DNA of the CDR3 is TGTGCCAGTAGTCTCGCTATGTTCGGTGAGCAGTTCTTC. As protein: CASSLAMFGEQFF. Full variable domain (outside the CDR3, taken from reference TRBV19 and TRBJ2-1): DGGITQSPKYLFRKEGQNVTLSCEQNLNHDAMYWYRQDPGQGLRLIYYSQIVNDFQKGDIAEGYSVSREKKESFPLTVTSAQKNPTAFYLCASSLAMFGEQFFGPGTRLTVL.

The V gene is TRBV20-1, the J gene TRBJ1-2; weak D call: TRBD1 (5 bases). The germline V and J ends were trimmed by 7 bases and 6 bases, with 12 bases remaining between them. The CDR3 covers 11 residues. CDR1 is DFQATT and CDR2 is SNEGSKA in the germline V gene (reference sequence). CDR3 nucleotides: TGCAGTGTGGGAGGGGCGCATGGCTACACCTTC. Protein sequence: CSVGGAHGYTF.

The V and J genes are TRBV24-1 and TRBJ2-1, with 7 bases aligning to TRBD1. Losses at the gene ends were 6 bases for V and 4 bases for J; bases not matched to a gene: 8. Germline assignment: CDR1 KGHDR and CDR2 SFDVKD. The CDR3 loop spans 15 amino acids. The CDR3 DNA is TGTGCCACCAGTACCGGGACAGCCGTTTACAATGAGCAGTTCTTC. Translating gives CATSTGTAVYNEQFF.

The chain carries TRBV11-2 and TRBJ1-3; 7 nucleotides match TRBD1. CDR1 SGHAT and CDR2 FQNNGV come from the germline V gene. This CDR3 contains 17 residues. J gave up 3 bases and V 5 bases, and 13 bases lay outside the gene matches. The CDR3 loop is CASSPRQGRIFGNTIYF. In DNA, the CDR3 is TGTGCCAGCAGCCCTCGACAGGGTAGAATCTTTGGAAACACCATATATTTT. The whole variable domain, remainder taken from reference TRBV11-2 and TRBJ1-3, is EAGVAQSPRYKIIEKRQSVAFWCNPISGHATLYWYQQILGQGPKLLIQFQNNGVVDDSQLPKDRFSAERLKGVDSTLKIQPAKLEDSAVYLCASSPRQGRIFGNTIYFGEGSWLTVV.

The V call is TRBV20-1, the J call TRBJ1-4, with a possible D match to TRBD1 (5 bases). CDR1 is DFQATT and CDR2 is SNEGSKA in the germline V gene (reference sequence). The V end was cut by 3 bases, the J end by 7 bases, with 15 bases between. The length of the CDR3 is 14 residues. The DNA of the CDR3 is TGCAGTGCTAGTACTGGGGCTTGGGGTGAAAAACTGTTTTTT. It is translated as CSASTGAWGEKLFF.

The chain combines TRBV7-2 with TRBJ2-4; 14 positions agree with TRBD2. The germline V gene has CDR1 SGHTA and CDR2 FQGNSA. This CDR3 is built from 19 residues. V dropped 2 bases and J dropped 8; count of bases not matched to a gene: 14. The CDR3 reads CASSLYFGGLAGVVDIQYF. As DNA, the CDR3 is TGTGCCAGCAGCTTATATTTTGGGGGACTAGCGGGAGTTGTGGACATTCAGTACTTC.

This rearrangement joins TRBV2 to TRBJ2-3; 9 bases line up with TRBD1. This CDR3 is 15 amino acids long. Looked up from germline, CDR1 is SNHLY and CDR2 is FYNNEI. V trimming: 7 bases; J trimming: 0 bases; junction bases outside the gene matches: 5. In DNA form, the CDR3 reads TGTGCCAGCACCAGGGGACAGGGAAGCACAGATACGCAGTATTTT. Residues: CASTRGQGSTDTQYF.

This chain uses TRBV5-1 with TRBJ1-4; 9 bases are a match to TRBD1. Germline assignment: CDR1 SGHRS and CDR2 YFSETQ. J was trimmed by 7 bases and V by 4 bases; bases with no gene match: 5. The CDR3 has 14 amino acids. CDR3: CASSQGQGGEKLFF. The CDR3 DNA reads TGCGCCAGCAGCCAGGGACAGGGAGGTGAAAAACTGTTTTTT.

This chain joins TRBV24-1 and TRBJ1-2; no clear D gene. CDR3 length: 16 amino acids. Germline V gives CDR1 KGHDR, CDR2 SFDVKD. Trimming stripped 7 bases from V and 4 bases from J, with 21 bases between. CDR3 protein: CATSPSGPLTIYGYTF. The CDR3 coding sequence is TGTGCCACCAGCCCTTCTGGGCCGTTGACCATCTATGGCTACACCTTC.

V usage is TRBV21-1 and J usage is TRBJ1-2; TRBD1 is the table's D call and was not checked against the DNA. TRBV21-1 corresponds to a pseudogene. This CDR3 has 17 residues. The CDR3 sequence is CASSKCPRDRNLYGYTF. In DNA, the CDR3 is TGTGCCAGCAGCAAATGCCCCCGGGACAGAAATCTATATGGCTACACCTTC.

The chain has TRBV6-5 and TRBJ2-7; 9 bases map to TRBD2. This CDR3 is built from 15 residues. The germline gives CDR1 MNHEY, CDR2 SVGAGI. V was clipped by 0 bases and J by 4 bases; unmatched bases: 4. The CDR3 coding sequence is TGTGCCAGCAGTTACTCGATTGCGGGAGGGTACGAGCAGTACTTC. This codes for CASSYSIAGGYEQYF.

The chain links TRBV6-2 or TRBV6-3 to TRBJ2-7; 10 bases map to TRBD1. Germline loops: CDR1 MNHEY, CDR2 SVGEGT. This CDR3 is built from 14 residues. After removal of 3 bases from V and 3 bases from J, the junction contained 2 bases not matched to a gene. The CDR3 bases are TGTGCCAGCAGTTATAGGACAGGGGGCTACGAGCAGTACTTC. It codes for CASSYRTGGYEQYF.

V is TRBV29-1 and J is TRBJ1-2, with 7 nucleotides matching TRBD1. This CDR3 comprises 14 residues. CDR1 and CDR2 from the germline V gene are SQVTM and ANQGSEA. The junction had 5 bases not matched to a gene; V was cut back by 4 bases and J by 0 bases. The CDR3 sequence: CSVVKGASNYGYTF. In DNA form, the CDR3 reads TGCAGCGTTGTAAAGGGGGCCTCTAACTATGGCTACACCTTC. The full variable domain, its missing parts supplied by reference TRBV29-1 and TRBJ1-2, is SAVISQKPSRDICQRGTSLTIQCQVDSQVTMMFWYRQQPGQSLTLIATANQGSEATYESGFVIDKFPISRPNLTFSTLTVSNMSPEDSSIYLCSVVKGASNYGYTFGSGTRLTVV.